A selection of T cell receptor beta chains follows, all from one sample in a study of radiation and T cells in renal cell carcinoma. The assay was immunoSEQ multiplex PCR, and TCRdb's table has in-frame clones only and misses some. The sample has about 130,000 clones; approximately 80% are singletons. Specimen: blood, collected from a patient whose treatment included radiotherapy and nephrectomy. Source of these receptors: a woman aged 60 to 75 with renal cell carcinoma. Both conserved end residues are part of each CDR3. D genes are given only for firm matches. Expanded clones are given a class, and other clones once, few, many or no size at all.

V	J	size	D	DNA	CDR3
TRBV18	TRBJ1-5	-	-	TGTGCCAGCTCATTGATGAACGGACTTAATCAGCCCCAGCATTTT	CASSLMNGLNQPQHF
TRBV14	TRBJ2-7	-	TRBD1	TGTGCCAGCAGCCAAGATCAGGGACAGGCCCACGAGCAGTACTTC	CASSQDQGQAHEQYF
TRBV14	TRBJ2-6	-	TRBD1	TGTGCCAGCAGCCAGCCTATCGGACAGGGTACGGCTGGGGCCAACGTCCTGACTTTC	CASSQPIGQGTAGANVLTF
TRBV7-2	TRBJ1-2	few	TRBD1	TGTGCCAGCAGCTCCCCTACCCGGGACAGGGGTAACGGCTACACCTTC	CASSSPTRDRGNGYTF
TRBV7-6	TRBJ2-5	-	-	TGTGCCAGCAGCTTCGAGGCCGGACCGGGGAGTACCCAGTACTTC	CASSFEAGPGSTQYF
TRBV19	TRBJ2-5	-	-	TGTGCCAGTAGTATAGGTGGGGACCAAGAGACCCAGTACTTC	CASSIGGDQETQYF
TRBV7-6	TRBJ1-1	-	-	TGTGCCAGCAGCTTATGGGCGGAGAACACTGAAGCTTTCTTT	CASSLWAENTEAFF
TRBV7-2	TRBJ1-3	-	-	TGTGCCAGCAGCCCCAGCGTGTCTGGAAACACCATATATTTT	CASSPSVSGNTIYF
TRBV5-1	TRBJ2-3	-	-	TGCGCCAGCAGCCCGGAATCGGGGAGCACAGATACGCAGTATTTT	CASSPESGSTDTQYF
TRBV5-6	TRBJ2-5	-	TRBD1	TGTGCCAGCAGCACATGGACAGGGGTCGAGACCCAGTACTTC	CASSTWTGVETQYF
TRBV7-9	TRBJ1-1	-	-	TGTGCCAGCAGCTTAGATTATTCAGGGAACACTGAAGCTTTCTTT	CASSLDYSGNTEAFF
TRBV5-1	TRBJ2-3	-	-	TGCGCCAGCAGCTTGGCCGACGGGGTTAGCACAGATACGCAGTATTTT	CASSLADGVSTDTQYF
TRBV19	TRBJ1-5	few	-	TGTGCCAGTATACAAGGGAATCAGCCCCAGCATTTT	CASIQGNQPQHF
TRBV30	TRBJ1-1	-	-	TGTGCCTGGAGTGTTTGGCGATTGACTGAAGCTTTCTTT	CAWSVWRLTEAFF
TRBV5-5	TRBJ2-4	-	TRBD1	TGTGCCAGCAGCTTGACAGGGGTGGCCAAAAACATTCAGTACTTC	CASSLTGVAKNIQYF
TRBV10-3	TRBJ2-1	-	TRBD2	TGTGCCATCAGGGGGGGGGACGGGAGCGCCTACAATGAGCAGTTCTTC	CAIRGGDGSAYNEQFF
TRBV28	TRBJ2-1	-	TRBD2	TGTGCCAGCAGTCAGCCGAGGGTAGCGGGAGATGTGCAGTTCTTC	CASSQPRVAGDVQFF
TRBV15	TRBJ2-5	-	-	TGTGCCACCAGCAGAGTTAGTGGGCCCCAGTACTTC	CATSRVSGPQYF
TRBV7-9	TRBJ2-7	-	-	TGTGCCAGCAGCTTGGAAGACATATCCTACGAGCAGTACTTC	CASSLEDISYEQYF
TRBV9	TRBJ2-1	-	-	TGTGCCAGCAGCAGGACGAAGGAGGGAATTTCCTACAATGAGCAGTTCTTC	CASSRTKEGISYNEQFF
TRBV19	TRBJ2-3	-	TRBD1	TGTGCCAGTAGTTTTTCCGGGACAGGGCCTAGCACAGATACGCAGTATTTT	CASSFSGTGPSTDTQYF
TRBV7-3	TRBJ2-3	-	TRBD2	TGTGCCAGCAGCCTCCTGCCCAGCGGGGCTATCACAGATACGCAGTATTTT	CASSLLPSGAITDTQYF
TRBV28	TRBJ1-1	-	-	TGTGCCAGCAGTTTATTAGGAAGAGCGAACACTGAAGCTTTCTTT	CASSLLGRANTEAFF
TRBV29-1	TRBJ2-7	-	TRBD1	TGCAGCGCAAATGGACAGGGATCTTCCTACGAGCAGTACTTC	CSANGQGSSYEQYF
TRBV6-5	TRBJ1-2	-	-	TGTGCCAGCAGGCCCCCGTTCTGGACACGTGGCTACACCTTC	CASRPPFWTRGYTF
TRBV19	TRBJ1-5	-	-	TGTGCCAGTAGTGTGGATTTCCATCAGCCCCAGCATTTT	CASSVDFHQPQHF
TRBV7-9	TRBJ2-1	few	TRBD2	TGTGCCAGCGCCCCCGGTAGCGGGAGTCAGAATGAGCAGTTCTTC	CASAPGSGSQNEQFF
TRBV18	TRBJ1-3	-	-	TGTGCCAGCTCACCACCGTATTACTCTGGAAACACCATATATTTT	CASSPPYYSGNTIYF
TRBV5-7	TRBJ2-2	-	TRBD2	TGTGCCAGCAGCCAAGTCGGGGGGACTGCGAACACCGGGGAGCTGTTTTTT	CASSQVGGTANTGELFF
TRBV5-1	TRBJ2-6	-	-	TGCGCCAGCAGCTGGGACTCAAACTCTGGGGCCAACGTCCTGACTTTC	CASSWDSNSGANVLTF
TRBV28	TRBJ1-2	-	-	TGTGCCAGCAGTTTACCGACAGTGCCTAACTATGGCTACACCTTC	CASSLPTVPNYGYTF
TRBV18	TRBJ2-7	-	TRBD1	TGTGCCAGCTCTCCGCCAGGGGGCAGGTCCTACGAGCAGTACTTC	CASSPPGGRSYEQYF
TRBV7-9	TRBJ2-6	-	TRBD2	TGTGCCAGCAGCCCGCCGGGGGGGTCTGGGGCCAACGTCCTGACTTTC	CASSPPGGSGANVLTF
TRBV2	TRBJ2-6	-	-	TGTGCCAGCAGTCAATCAGGCTCTGGGGCCAACGTCCTGACTTTC	CASSQSGSGANVLTF
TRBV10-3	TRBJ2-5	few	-	TGTGCCATCAGTGCTTTCGGGGGCCAAGAGACCCAGTACTTC	CAISAFGGQETQYF
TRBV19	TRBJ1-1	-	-	TGTGCCAGTAGTAAGGGGGGCTTCTCGGACACTGAAGCTTTCTTT	CASSKGGFSDTEAFF
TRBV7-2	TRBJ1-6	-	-	TGTGCCAGCAGCTTATGGCCGGATTCCCCCCTCCACTTT	CASSLWPDSPLHF
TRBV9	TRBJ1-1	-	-	TGTGCCAGCAGCCCCCGCCCCGTGGCAAAGAACACTGAAGCTTTCTTT	CASSPRPVAKNTEAFF
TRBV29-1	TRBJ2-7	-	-	TGCAGCGTTGGGCAGGGGGGTTACGAGCAGTACTTC	CSVGQGGYEQYF
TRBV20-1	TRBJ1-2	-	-	TGCAGTGCTAGAACGGGGGGCTACACCTTC	CSARTGGYTF
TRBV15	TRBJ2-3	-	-	TGTGCCACCAGCAGATTCCTCTCCGACGGACAGAAAATCACAGATACGCAGTATTTT	CATSRFLSDGQKITDTQYF